The 14 T cell receptor beta chains listed next were all sequenced from one sample in a study of blood T cell repertoires in COVID-19. The table came from immunoSEQ multiplex PCR; TCRdb's copy has only in-frame clones and leaves some out. The sample carries roughly 290,000 clones, roughly 85% recorded once. The sample comprised PBMCs or T cells enriched from blood (not recorded which). The receptors derive from a man between 25 and 39 years old who had recovered from COVID-19.

In this sample, this clone turned up a few times. The V gene is TRBV6-5, the J gene TRBJ1-1; 8 bases line up with TRBD1. The V and J ends lost 5 bases and 0 bases, in that order; junction bases with no gene match: 2. The CDR3 spans 14 residues. Per the germline V gene, CDR1 is MNHEY and CDR2 is SVGAGI. The CDR3 spells CASSRQGLNTEAFF. Here the CDR3 DNA reads TGTGCCAGCAGTAGACAGGGGCTGAACACTGAAGCTTTCTTT.

This clone is a singleton in its sample. The chain is built from TRBV4-1 and TRBJ1-5; the D is unclear. Germline loops: CDR1 MGHRA, CDR2 YSYEKL. Trimming cost V 3 bases and J 0 bases, with 18 bases left between them. This CDR3 spans 18 amino acids. The CDR3 DNA is TGCGCCAGCAGCCACCCAAGCGACTCAATTTATAGCAATCAGCCCCAGCATTTT. It is translated as CASSHPSDSIYSNQPQHF.

V usage is TRBV27 and J usage is TRBJ1-2; D might be TRBD1 (5 bases). Per germline, CDR1 MNHEY and CDR2 SMNVEV (reference sequence). The CDR3 runs 15 residues. V was trimmed by 5 bases and J by 2 bases, leaving 15 bases between them. This CDR3 is CASSRGTGTNYGYTF. Here the CDR3 DNA reads TGTGCCAGCAGTCGCGGGACGGGGACCAACTATGGCTACACCTTC.

The chain links TRBV7-2 to TRBJ2-7; TRBD1 is a possible D gene (6 bases). V lost 5 bases and J 1 base, leaving 9 bases between the germline ends. The V gene's germline CDR1 is SGHTA and CDR2 FQGNSA. CDR3 length: 13 amino acids. CDR3 in DNA: TGTGCCAGCAGCAAAGGACAGTCCTACGAGCAGTACTTC. Protein sequence: CASSKGQSYEQYF.

The chain employs TRBV9 and TRBJ1-2, with TRBD1 matching 9 bases. This CDR3 region has 14 residues. Germline CDR1 and CDR2: SGDLS and YYNGEE. V lost 1 base and J lost 7; bases outside the gene matches: 5. CDR3 sequence (DNA): TGTGCCAGCAGCGTAAATACAGGGGGCGGTGGCTACACCTTC. It codes for CASSVNTGGGGYTF.

The chain recombines TRBV5-4 with TRBJ1-2; 7 bases are shared with TRBD1. Germline CDR1 and CDR2: SGHNT and YYREEE (reference sequence). Unmatched junction bases numbered 3, after V lost 0 bases and J lost 4 bases. CDR3 size: 14 residues. The CDR3 coding sequence is TGTGCCAGCAGCTTGGTTGGGACAGCCTATGGCTACACCTTC. Amino acids: CASSLVGTAYGYTF.

The V call is TRBV19, the J call TRBJ2-1; maybe TRBD2 (7 bases). Germline assignment: CDR1 LNHDA and CDR2 SQIVND (reference sequence). V was shortened by 6 bases and J by 0 bases, with 12 bases between the two germline ends. There are 15 residues in the CDR3. CDR3 in DNA: TGTGCCAGTAGAACCGGGGGGCTCTCCTACAATGAGCAGTTCTTC. Translating gives CASRTGGLSYNEQFF. Combining the CDR3 with reference TRBV19 and TRBJ2-1 gives the whole variable domain DGGITQSPKYLFRKEGQNVTLSCEQNLNHDAMYWYRQDPGQGLRLIYYSQIVNDFQKGDIAEGYSVSREKKESFPLTVTSAQKNPTAFYLCASRTGGLSYNEQFFGPGTRLTVL.

Details on this clone: Other DNA sequences within the sample encode an identical CDR3. J is TRBJ1-2 and V is TRBV4-3; tentative D call: TRBD1 (5 bases). Per germline, CDR1 LGHNA and CDR2 YSLEER. Trimming shortened V by 0 bases and J by 2 bases, and 7 bases separated the two germline ends. This CDR3 spans 14 amino acids. CDR3 sequence: CASSQDRGNYGYTF. CDR3 DNA: TGCGCCAGCAGCCAAGATCGGGGGAACTATGGCTACACCTTC.

The chain is built from TRBV27 and TRBJ1-2; D remains unclear. Trimming stripped 9 bases from V and 7 bases from J, with 21 bases between. This CDR3 has 14 residues. The germline V gene encodes CDR1 MNHEY and CDR2 SMNVEV (reference sequence). As DNA, the CDR3 is TGTGCCAGTTCGAGGACGGATGGCGGGGTTGGCTACACCTTC. It codes for CASSRTDGGVGYTF.

This clone was seen more than once but under ten times. The rearrangement links TRBV11-2 to TRBJ1-2; D might be TRBD1 (6 bases). The length of the CDR3 is 13 residues. The ends were cut back, 3 bases at V and 12 bases at J, with 17 bases in the middle. Germline CDR1 reads SGHAT; CDR2 reads FQNNGV. The CDR3 loop is CASSFGTSFPDTF. For the CDR3, the DNA is TGTGCCAGCAGCTTCGGGACATCTTTTCCAGACACCTTC. Using reference TRBV11-2 and TRBJ1-2 for the parts outside the CDR3, the full variable domain is EAGVAQSPRYKIIEKRQSVAFWCNPISGHATLYWYQQILGQGPKLLIQFQNNGVVDDSQLPKDRFSAERLKGVDSTLKIQPAKLEDSAVYLCASSFGTSFPDTFGSGTRLTVV.

The chain links TRBV7-9 to TRBJ2-3; D is perhaps TRBD1 (6 bases). The germline CDR1 and CDR2 sequences are SEHNR and FQNEAQ (reference sequence). The CDR3 contains 17 residues. Trimming cost V 2 bases and J 2 bases, with 17 bases left between them. The CDR3 loop is CASSLFPKGGSTDTQYF. CDR3 nucleotide sequence: TGTGCCAGCAGCTTATTCCCGAAAGGGGGATCCACAGATACGCAGTATTTT.

DNA for the CDR3: TGTGCCAGCAGTGACTCGGCAGGGGGTGCCGGGGAGCTGTTTTTT. Translation: CASSDSAGGAGELFF. The rearrangement joins TRBV6-4 to TRBJ2-2; TRBD1 agrees at 7 bases. This CDR3 region has 15 residues. Germline V CDR1 and CDR2: MRHNA, SNTAGT. With 0 bases clipped from V and 6 bases from J, the junction kept 4 bases outside the gene matches.

The chain links TRBV9 to TRBJ2-2; D is possibly TRBD1 (6 bases). The CDR3 contains 16 residues. Germline CDR1 SGDLS, CDR2 YYNGEE. V was shortened by 4 bases and J by 1 base, with 14 bases between the two germline ends. The CDR3 loop reads CASSPWDTENTGELFF. In DNA form, the CDR3 reads TGTGCCAGCAGCCCATGGGACACTGAGAACACCGGGGAGCTGTTTTTT.

V is TRBV3-1 (or the pseudogene TRBV3-2) and J is TRBJ1-1, with D possibly matching TRBD1 (6 bases). Looked up from germline, CDR1 is LGHDT and CDR2 is YNNKEL (reference sequence). The CDR3 has 13 residues. V was cut by 4 bases and J by 6 bases, with 12 bases left in between. The DNA for the CDR3 is TGTGCCAGCAGCCGCCAAGGGGGGGCTGAAGCTTTCTTT. Amino acid sequence: CASSRQGGAEAFF.